These 31 T cell receptor beta chains share one sample of origin, sequenced in a study of cytomegalovirus exposure and HLA in healthy donors. The PCR ran on 60 Vbeta and 13 Jbeta primers. Profiling relied on immunoSEQ multiplex PCR, and the TCRdb table lists in-frame clones only, not all of them. The data show about 130,000 clones, more than 75% seen once. Source material: PBMCs. The receptors come from a woman aged 60 to 75 in good health and CMV-seropositive.

The chain uses TRBV19 and TRBJ2-2; 9 bases are shared with TRBD2. V lost 3 bases and J lost 5; bases outside the gene matches: 13. The CDR3 loop spans 18 amino acids. Germline V gene lookup returns CDR1 LNHDA and CDR2 SQIVND (reference sequence). The CDR3 nucleotides are TGTGCCAGTAGTATCGGAGGTAGCGGGAGACGTCGGACCGGGGAGCTGTTTTTT. This gives the protein CASSIGGSGRRRTGELFF.

Here the CDR3 reads CASSQALNPQREKVYEQFF. CDR3 sequence (DNA): TGCGCCAGCAGCCAAGCCCTTAACCCCCAGCGGGAGAAAGTCTATGAGCAGTTCTTC. The chain has TRBV4-3 and TRBJ2-1, with 8 bases that match TRBD2. Looked up from germline, CDR1 is LGHNA and CDR2 is YSLEER. The CDR3 has 19 residues. After removal of 1 base from V and 8 bases from J, the junction contained 19 bases not matched to a gene.

This clone turned up a few times. The CDR3 region is CASRPNPRTDNSYEQYF. CDR3 sequence (DNA): TGTGCCAGCCGCCCAAACCCCAGGACAGACAACTCCTACGAGCAGTACTTC. This chain links TRBV11-3 with TRBJ2-7; D may be TRBD1 (6 bases). The V end was cut by 8 bases, the J end by 0 bases, with 23 bases between. The germline CDR1 and CDR2 sequences are SGHNT and YENEEA. This CDR3 region has 17 residues.

This clone showed up just a few times. The chain uses TRBV4-1 and TRBJ2-1; TRBD2 matches at 7 bases. Trimming took 4 bases from V and 0 from J; bases not matched to a gene: 6. The CDR3 has 16 residues. The V gene's germline CDR1 is MGHRA and CDR2 YSYEKL. CDR3 in DNA: TGCGCCAGCAGCCTTCTGGGCGGGAGCTCCTACAATGAGCAGTTCTTC. Protein sequence: CASSLLGGSSYNEQFF.

In this sample, this clone turned up a few times. This chain joins TRBV19 and TRBJ2-7; no definite D call. V was clipped by 5 bases and J by 3 bases, with 11 bases between them. The CDR3 spans 13 residues. Germline V gene data show CDR1 as LNHDA and CDR2 as SQIVND (reference sequence). The CDR3 DNA sequence: TGTGCCAGTAGTCCGGGTCCGTACTACGAGCAGTACTTC. Protein: CASSPGPYYEQYF.

The chain carries TRBV5-4 and TRBJ1-1, with a weak D call TRBD1 (6 bases). The CDR3 covers 15 residues. Germline CDR1 is SGHNT and CDR2 is YYREEE (reference sequence). Trimming pared 4 bases from V and 7 bases from J, leaving 20 bases between. In DNA, the CDR3 is TGTGCCAGCAGCCCACAAATACAGGGCAATAGTGAAGCTTTCTTT. The encoded protein is CASSPQIQGNSEAFF.

The gene calls are TRBV5-1 and TRBJ1-1; D may be TRBD1 (6 bases). CDR1 and CDR2 from the germline V gene are SGHRS and YFSETQ. V lost 4 bases to trimming and J lost 7 bases, with 17 bases between them. The CDR3 length is 14 residues. CDR3 nucleotides: TGCGCCAGCAGCCTTGGGTACCAGGGGAATGAAGCTTTCTTT. Residues: CASSLGYQGNEAFF.

V usage is TRBV28 and J usage is TRBJ1-2; 9 bases align to TRBD1. The CDR3 length is 16 residues. The germline gives CDR1 MDHEN, CDR2 SYDVKM. Germline trimming cut 5 bases from V and 5 bases from J; bases unmatched to any gene: 12. As DNA, the CDR3 is TGTGCCAGCAGTATCTACCGGGACAGGGAATTTTATGGCTACACCTTC. As protein: CASSIYRDREFYGYTF.

The V and J genes are TRBV4-3 and TRBJ2-7; 10 bases line up with TRBD1. With 4 bases clipped from V and 4 bases from J, the junction kept 7 bases outside the gene matches. The CDR3 consists of 15 residues. CDR1 and CDR2 (germline): LGHNA, YSLEER. The CDR3 here is CASSLLRDRGYEQYF. The CDR3 DNA sequence: TGCGCCAGCAGCCTCCTGAGGGACAGGGGATACGAGCAGTACTTC.

The J gene is TRBJ1-5, the V gene TRBV19; D call uncertain. Germline loops: CDR1 LNHDA, CDR2 SQIVND (reference sequence). The V end was cut by 6 bases, the J end by 3 bases, with 15 bases between. CDR3 length: 15 residues. As DNA, the CDR3 is TGTGCCAGTAGCCTCGGAGGGCGGATCAATCAGCCCCAGCATTTT. Amino acid sequence: CASSLGGRINQPQHF.

The rearrangement links TRBV14 to TRBJ1-2; 9 positions agree with TRBD1. Trimming cost V 3 bases and J 6 bases; bases outside gene matches: 5. CDR1 is SGHDN, CDR2 FVKESK, per germline. The CDR3 length is 14 residues. CDR3 bases: TGTGCCAGCAGCCAGACAGGGGGATACGATGGCTACACCTTC. Its protein product is CASSQTGGYDGYTF.

The chain uses TRBV18 and TRBJ1-4, with a possible D match to TRBD1 (5 bases). The V gene lost 3 bases and the J gene lost 12 bases, with 20 bases spanning the gap. CDR1 and CDR2 (germline): KGHSH, LQKENI. CDR3 length equals 15 residues. The CDR3 here is CASSPLPPMLGELFF. The CDR3 DNA is TGTGCCAGCTCACCCCTCCCCCCAATGTTAGGGGAACTGTTTTTT.

The chain recombines TRBV5-1 with TRBJ1-2, with no clear D. The CDR3 sequence is 14 residues long. Looked up from germline, CDR1 is SGHRS and CDR2 is YFSETQ. Trimming shortened V by 3 bases and J by 2 bases, and 11 bases separated the two germline ends. The CDR3, as DNA: TGCGCCAGCAGCTCGGACTCGCAAAACTATGGCTACACCTTC. Translating gives CASSSDSQNYGYTF.

For this clone: An end of the junction differs from the germline gene, which may be a read error. This chain connects TRBV10-3 to TRBJ2-7, with D possibly being TRBD1 (6 bases). This CDR3 has 12 residues. Germline V lookup: CDR1 ENHRY, CDR2 SYGVKD. The CDR3 here is CASSSFRGEQYF. CDR3 bases: TGTGCCAGCAGTTCATTCAGGGGTGAGCAGTACTTC.

The chain uses TRBV2 and TRBJ1-2; 7 nucleotides align to TRBD1. Trimming took 6 bases from V and 4 from J; bases not matched to a gene: 11. This CDR3 comprises 15 residues. CDR1 SNHLY and CDR2 FYNNEI come from the germline V gene. This CDR3 is CASSGRQGIGYGYTF. The DNA of the CDR3 is TGTGCCAGCAGCGGTAGACAGGGTATTGGCTATGGCTACACCTTC.

This clone was detected a few times. The chain recombines TRBV28 with TRBJ1-1, with unresolved D. CDR3 size: 13 residues. The germline V gene encodes CDR1 MDHEN and CDR2 SYDVKM. V was cut by 2 bases and J by 1 base, with 5 bases left in between. For the CDR3, the DNA is TGTGCCAGCAGTTTAGACAAGAACACTGAAGCTTTCTTT. This sequence encodes CASSLDKNTEAFF.

This rearrangement joins TRBV15 to TRBJ2-1, with 12 bases matching TRBD2. The CDR3 is 15 residues long. CDR1 is LNHNV and CDR2 is YYDKDF in the germline V gene (reference sequence). Trimming at V came to 7 bases and at J to 7 bases, leaving 8 bases not matched to a gene. Here the CDR3 reads CATNKRLAGVNEQFF. The CDR3 nucleotides read TGTGCCACCAACAAACGACTAGCGGGAGTAAATGAGCAGTTCTTC.

The rearrangement links TRBV6-5 to TRBJ2-7; 10 bases align to TRBD1. Trimming at V came to 4 bases and at J to 5 bases, leaving 8 bases not matched to a gene. The length of the CDR3 is 15 residues. Germline loops: CDR1 MNHEY, CDR2 SVGAGI. The CDR3 DNA reads as TGTGCCAGCAGTTCCGCCGGGACAGGGGACCACGAGCAGTACTTC. This gives the protein CASSSAGTGDHEQYF.

The chain uses TRBV7-2 and TRBJ2-1, with 13 bases identical to TRBD2. The CDR3 contains 15 residues. CDR1 SGHTA and CDR2 FQGNSA come from the germline V gene. Germline trimming cut 3 bases from V and 7 bases from J; bases unmatched to any gene: 3. The CDR3 nucleotides read TGTGCCAGCAGCTTGGGACTAGCGGGAATGAATGAGCAGTTCTTC. Its protein product is CASSLGLAGMNEQFF.

The V call is TRBV7-2, the J call TRBJ2-1; TRBD2 matches at 11 bases. V lost 0 bases to trimming and J lost 6 bases; unmatched junction nucleotides: 7. The germline gives CDR1 SGHTA, CDR2 FQGNSA. This CDR3 region has 17 residues. The CDR3 loop is CASSLARLAGIPNEQFF. The CDR3 DNA follows: TGTGCCAGCAGCTTAGCCAGACTAGCGGGAATTCCCAATGAGCAGTTCTTC.

The chain uses TRBV25-1 and TRBJ2-2; 8 positions agree with TRBD1. Germline CDR1 reads MGHDK; CDR2 reads SYGVNS. CDR3 length: 18 amino acids. With 5 bases clipped from V and 1 base from J, the junction kept 12 bases outside the gene matches. The CDR3 region has the DNA TGTGCCAGCAGTAAAGACAGGGGTTCGCATGGGAACACCGGGGAGCTGTTTTTT. It codes for CASSKDRGSHGNTGELFF.

The V gene is TRBV29-1, the J gene TRBJ2-7; perhaps TRBD2 as D (6 bases). Deletions cut 4 bases from V and 5 bases from J, with 12 bases between. CDR1 is SQVTM, CDR2 ANQGSEA, per germline. CDR3 length: 12 residues. The chain's CDR3 is CSVAGLRDEQYF. CDR3 nucleotides: TGCAGCGTTGCGGGACTCCGTGACGAGCAGTACTTC.

This chain uses TRBV9 with TRBJ2-3; TRBD2 aligns across 12 bases. V shed 4 bases, J shed 5 bases, and the junction held 8 bases outside the gene matches. The CDR3 spans 16 residues. CDR1 and CDR2 from the germline V gene are SGDLS and YYNGEE. CDR3 region: CASSSRLAGVLDTQYF. The DNA of the CDR3 is TGTGCCAGCAGCTCCCGACTAGCGGGAGTTTTAGATACGCAGTATTTT.

The V call is TRBV9, the J call TRBJ1-2; a possible D gene is TRBD1 (6 bases). Trimming shortened V by 0 bases and J by 4 bases, and 13 bases separated the two germline ends. The germline CDR1 and CDR2 sequences are SGDLS and YYNGEE. This CDR3 region has 15 residues. The CDR3 DNA reads TGTGCCAGCAGCGTAGCCAGGGGAATCGGCTATGGCTACACCTTC. Amino acid sequence: CASSVARGIGYGYTF.

The table lists this clone with a count of one. The genes are TRBV18 and TRBJ1-4, with D possibly being TRBD1 (5 bases). This CDR3 spans 16 amino acids. With 3 bases removed from V and 10 bases from J, the gap between germline ends came to 21 bases. Germline-derived CDR1 and CDR2 are KGHSH and LQKENI. CDR3 region: CASSPPGTGVKGKLFF. The CDR3 nucleotides are TGTGCCAGCTCACCTCCCGGGACGGGGGTGAAGGGAAAACTGTTTTTT.

The rearrangement uses TRBV27 and TRBJ1-2; D is possibly TRBD1 (5 bases). This CDR3 has 13 amino acids. Trimming stripped 6 bases from V and 8 bases from J, with 16 bases between. The germline V gene has CDR1 MNHEY and CDR2 SMNVEV (reference sequence). The CDR3 protein is CASRRYQGTGYTF. CDR3 nucleotides: TGTGCCAGCAGGCGGTATCAGGGTACGGGCTACACCTTC.

The chain employs TRBV7-3 and TRBJ2-2; weak D call: TRBD2 (6 bases). The CDR3 extends over 14 amino acids. V was cut by 8 bases and J by 4 bases, with 14 bases left in between. Germline CDR1 and CDR2: SGHTA and FQGTGA. CDR3 in DNA: TGTGCCAGCGCCCTAGCGTCCCCCACCGGGGAGCTGTTTTTT. Amino acids: CASALASPTGELFF.

V is TRBV5-1 and J is TRBJ2-1; 7 bases map to TRBD1. The germline V gene has CDR1 SGHRS and CDR2 YFSETQ. The CDR3 extends over 15 amino acids. J lost 0 bases, V lost 5 bases, and 5 bases had no gene match. CDR3 in DNA: TGCGCCAGCAGTAGGGACAGTAGCTCCTACAATGAGCAGTTCTTC. The encoded protein is CASSRDSSSYNEQFF.

This sequence joins TRBV4-1 and TRBJ1-3; perhaps TRBD1 as D (5 bases). V lost 1 base and J 2 bases, leaving 9 bases between the germline ends. The germline V gene encodes CDR1 MGHRA and CDR2 YSYEKL. This CDR3 region has 15 residues. The DNA for the CDR3 is TGCGCCAGCAGCCAAGGCAGGGTCCCTGGAAACACCATATATTTT. Encoded protein: CASSQGRVPGNTIYF.

The J gene is TRBJ2-7, the V gene TRBV4-1; 9 bases are shared with TRBD2. From germline, CDR1 is MGHRA and CDR2 YSYEKL. J was trimmed by 2 bases and V by 2 bases; bases with no gene match: 7. The CDR3 contains 16 residues. CDR3: CASSQNPSGTTYEQYF. The DNA for the CDR3 is TGCGCCAGCAGCCAAAATCCTAGCGGGACCACCTACGAGCAGTACTTC.

This clone was seen only a few times. The J gene is TRBJ2-1, the V gene TRBV7-2, with 10 nucleotides matching TRBD1. The CDR3 length is 16 residues. J gave up 7 bases and V 5 bases, and 11 bases lay outside the gene matches. In germline, CDR1 is SGHTA, CDR2 FQGNSA. The CDR3 sequence: CASSDSKRTGGNEQFF. In nucleotides, the CDR3 is TGTGCCAGCAGCGATTCCAAAAGGACAGGGGGGAATGAGCAGTTCTTC.